The 4 T cell receptor beta chains listed next were all sequenced from one sample in a study of blood T cells in healthy people across ages. A sample-barcoded 5' primer and a J-beta primer mix were used in a second PCR of roughly 7 to 12 cycles. TCRdb fed the 5' RACE reads into MiXCR, producing one record per CDR3 protein. This table has approximately 1,000,000 distinct CDR3 sequences, roughly two fifths appearing once. Source material: blood. The receptors shown here come from a man between 18 and 29 years old in good health.

The chain combines TRBV7-2 with TRBJ1-4; 7 nucleotides line up with TRBD1. After removal of 5 bases from V and 5 bases from J, the junction contained 8 bases not matched to a gene. From germline, CDR1 is SGHTA and CDR2 FQGNSA. CDR3 length: 15 amino acids. CDR3 in DNA: TGTGCCAGCAGCCCTCGGGACAGAGCAAATGAAAAACTGTTTTTT. This translates into CASSPRDRANEKLFF. The full variable domain, completed using reference TRBV7-2 and TRBJ1-4, is GAGVSQSPSNKVTEKGKDVELRCDPISGHTALYWYRQSLGQGLEFLIYFQGNSAPDKSGLPSDRFSAERTGGSVSTLTIQRTQQEDSAVYLCASSPRDRANEKLFFGSGTQLSVL.

Concerning this clonotype itself: The germline gene is not matched at one end of the junction; a read error may be the cause. The V call is TRBV5-1, the J call TRBJ2-1, with a weak D call TRBD2 (6 bases). The CDR3 spans 14 residues. Per the germline V gene, CDR1 is SGHRS and CDR2 is YFSETQ. The CDR3 loop reads CASNSGTDYNGQFF. CDR3 sequence (DNA): TGCGCCAGCAACTCCGGGACGGACTACAATGGGCAGTTCTTC.

V and J are TRBV5-1 and TRBJ2-5, with D perhaps given as TRBD1 or TRBD2 (6 bases each). The germline V and J ends were trimmed by 4 bases and 2 bases, with 15 bases remaining between them. Germline V gives CDR1 SGHRS, CDR2 YFSETQ. This CDR3 contains 15 residues. Here the CDR3 DNA reads TGCGCCAGCAGCCCAGGAGGGACATTACAAGAGACCCAGTACTTC. Translating gives CASSPGGTLQETQYF.

Concerning this clonotype itself: This may stem from a read error, because a much larger clone lies one nucleotide away. The genes are TRBV29-1 and TRBJ2-4, with 7 bases identical to TRBD2. This CDR3 spans 15 amino acids. Germline values: CDR1 SQVTM, CDR2 ANQGSEA. V was clipped by 2 bases and J by 13 bases; unmatched bases: 17. CDR3 DNA sequence: TGCAGCGTTGAACTCGAGCGGGGCCAAAGGGATGAGCAGTACTTC. Its protein is CSVELERGQRDEQYF.